This is a list of T cell receptor beta chains from one sample in a study of blood T cell repertoires in COVID-19. Produced via immunoSEQ multiplex PCR; TCRdb's table is partial and in-frame only. The data hold around 100,000 clones, with more than 75% observed a single time. The sequenced material came from peripheral blood. These receptors all come from a man aged 55 to 70 with active or convalescent COVID-19. Both conserved end residues are part of each CDR3. The order of the fields is V gene, J gene, CDR3 protein.

v_gene: TRBV28
j_gene: TRBJ2-7
CDR3aa: CASRPPRGSSYEQYF

v_gene: TRBV5-1
j_gene: TRBJ1-1
CDR3aa: CASSSTQVNTEAFF

v_gene: TRBV30
j_gene: TRBJ2-2
CDR3aa: CAWSGLAGGKNTGELFF

v_gene: TRBV10-2
j_gene: TRBJ2-3
CDR3aa: CASSRLAGDRDTQYF

v_gene: TRBV19
j_gene: TRBJ2-1
CDR3aa: CASSPGTSGRSSYNEQFF

v_gene: TRBV24-1
j_gene: TRBJ1-2
CDR3aa: CATSTGSLYGYTF

v_gene: TRBV7-3
j_gene: TRBJ2-1
CDR3aa: CASSLGSGTSYNEQFF

v_gene: TRBV30
j_gene: TRBJ2-1
CDR3aa: CAWMGGTGRRNEQFF

v_gene: TRBV19
j_gene: TRBJ1-4
CDR3aa: CASSIDPRGPNEKLFF

v_gene: TRBV5-6
j_gene: TRBJ2-3
CDR3aa: CASGGTSGSTDTQYF

v_gene: TRBV11-2
j_gene: TRBJ2-3
CDR3aa: CASSLVAGISTDTQYF

v_gene: TRBV4-1
j_gene: TRBJ1-3
CDR3aa: CASSPTAVAGNTIYF

v_gene: TRBV7-8
j_gene: TRBJ1-2
CDR3aa: CASSLGHPEDGYTF

v_gene: TRBV6-4
j_gene: TRBJ2-1
CDR3aa: CASSDTGQGLNEQFF

v_gene: TRBV18
j_gene: TRBJ2-1
CDR3aa: CASSLGLAGGHEQFF

v_gene: TRBV7-2
j_gene: TRBJ1-3
CDR3aa: CASSVGGYGNTIYF

v_gene: TRBV6-6
j_gene: TRBJ1-6
CDR3aa: CASSRRPQKDSPLHF

v_gene: TRBV13
j_gene: TRBJ1-3
CDR3aa: CASSLETNRPFSGNTIYF

v_gene: TRBV30
j_gene: TRBJ2-3
CDR3aa: CAWSLGLAASTDTQYF

v_gene: TRBV24-1
j_gene: TRBJ1-2
CDR3aa: CATSAAGRGQGGAYGYTF

v_gene: TRBV5-5
j_gene: TRBJ2-3
CDR3aa: CASSLTRGTDTQYF

v_gene: TRBV7-2
j_gene: TRBJ1-1
CDR3aa: CASSFVERKNTEAFF

v_gene: TRBV11-2
j_gene: TRBJ1-1
CDR3aa: CASSSIDRGWNTEAFF

v_gene: TRBV27
j_gene: TRBJ2-1
CDR3aa: CASSPIAGGAYNEQFF

v_gene: TRBV5-6
j_gene: TRBJ1-4
CDR3aa: CASSWGQPTNEKLFF

v_gene: TRBV10-3
j_gene: TRBJ2-7
CDR3aa: CAISEPGGSHEQYF

v_gene: TRBV10-2
j_gene: TRBJ2-5
CDR3aa: CASSDPSDSRAQYF

v_gene: TRBV28
j_gene: TRBJ2-3
CDR3aa: CASSPDRVEGTQYF

v_gene: TRBV11-2
j_gene: TRBJ2-3
CDR3aa: CASSLGGAGVTDTQYF

v_gene: TRBV24-1
j_gene: TRBJ1-2
CDR3aa: CATSEGGLDYGYTF

v_gene: TRBV3-1/TRBV3-2
j_gene: TRBJ2-2
CDR3aa: CASSHIRTSGITGELFF

v_gene: TRBV15
j_gene: TRBJ1-1
CDR3aa: CATSRESGTGNTEAFF

v_gene: TRBV10-1
j_gene: TRBJ1-5
CDR3aa: CASTLLRGKWGSNQPQHF

v_gene: TRBV3-1/TRBV3-2
j_gene: TRBJ2-1
CDR3aa: CASSQETGGSYNEQFF

v_gene: TRBV6-1
j_gene: TRBJ1-5
CDR3aa: CASSEEGLSNQPQHF

v_gene: TRBV5-1
j_gene: TRBJ2-1
CDR3aa: CASSLQEARFF

v_gene: TRBV7-3
j_gene: TRBJ1-6
CDR3aa: CASSYSNSPLHF

v_gene: TRBV6-5
j_gene: TRBJ1-1
CDR3aa: CATSDRGNLNTEAFF

v_gene: TRBV6-5
j_gene: TRBJ1-5
CDR3aa: CASSAGWGQPQHF

v_gene: TRBV5-1
j_gene: TRBJ2-4
CDR3aa: CASSLGGRANIQYF

v_gene: TRBV9
j_gene: TRBJ2-2
CDR3aa: CASSVHIQGATGELFF

v_gene: TRBV23-1
j_gene: TRBJ1-1
CDR3aa: CASSLSQGGNTEAFF

v_gene: TRBV19
j_gene: TRBJ1-2
CDR3aa: CASSHRPRGGYNYGYTF

v_gene: TRBV7-2
j_gene: TRBJ2-3
CDR3aa: CASSVTSGRSTDTQYF

v_gene: TRBV3-1/TRBV3-2
j_gene: TRBJ2-1
CDR3aa: CASSPILMSNEQFF

v_gene: TRBV19
j_gene: TRBJ1-4
CDR3aa: CASSIHFTGTANEKLFF

v_gene: TRBV11-3
j_gene: TRBJ2-1
CDR3aa: CASSISGRPSGQFF

v_gene: TRBV5-1
j_gene: TRBJ1-1
CDR3aa: CASSLASAGLATEAFF

v_gene: TRBV6-5
j_gene: TRBJ1-2
CDR3aa: CASRPGFQGYGYTF

v_gene: TRBV11-2
j_gene: TRBJ1-1
CDR3aa: CASSIQVAEAFF

v_gene: TRBV11-3
j_gene: TRBJ1-3
CDR3aa: CASSLSGSGNTIYF

v_gene: TRBV4-1
j_gene: TRBJ1-1
CDR3aa: CASSQDPPRGVGAFNTEAFF

v_gene: TRBV30
j_gene: TRBJ1-6
CDR3aa: CAWSVLLDVGAGGRSPLHF

v_gene: TRBV7-6
j_gene: TRBJ2-7
CDR3aa: CASSLGGGRAIGEQYF

v_gene: TRBV7-9
j_gene: TRBJ1-1
CDR3aa: CASSLPMAQGAFF